Shown below are 30 T cell receptor beta chains from a single sample sequenced in a study of blood T cell repertoires in COVID-19 (TCRdb year 2020). Library creation used the immunoSEQ multiplex PCR assay. TCRdb stores this immuneACCESS table with in-frame sequences only. Part of the clones is absent; in the studies checked, under half of the shortfall reflects unresolved V genes, and no reason is known for the rest. Counted in this sample were 200,000 to 250,000 clones; nearly 90% of them appeared once. The ten largest clones capture 12% of the sample. The sequenced sample consisted of peripheral blood. The source is a woman in her late teens or twenties who had recovered from COVID-19.

The chain links TRBV2 to TRBJ2-5; 12 positions agree with TRBD2. Germline V gene lookup returns CDR1 SNHLY and CDR2 FYNNEI. This CDR3 spans 12 amino acids. Unmatched junction bases numbered 2, after V lost 10 bases and J lost 5 bases. The CDR3 DNA reads as TGTGCCACCACTAGCGGGAGGGAGACCCAGTACTTC. Translation: CATTSGRETQYF.

CDR3 residues: CASIPGGYQGARTSGINEQFF. CDR3 coding DNA: TGTGCCAGCATCCCCGGTGGGTATCAGGGGGCCCGGACTAGCGGGATAAATGAGCAGTTCTTC. The V and J genes are TRBV6-2 or TRBV6-3 and TRBJ2-1; 12 bases fit TRBD2. The CDR3 has 21 amino acids. Germline CDR1 and CDR2: MNHEY and SVGEGT. V trimming: 7 bases; J trimming: 7 bases; junction bases outside the gene matches: 26.

This chain uses TRBV24-1 with TRBJ2-2; 15 bases align to TRBD2. The ends lost 4 bases at V and 6 bases at J; junction bases unmatched: 5. From germline, CDR1 is KGHDR and CDR2 SFDVKD. CDR3 size: 17 residues. CDR3 residues: CATSEGLAGGPAGELFF. The CDR3 DNA reads TGTGCCACCAGTGAGGGACTAGCGGGAGGTCCCGCCGGGGAGCTGTTTTTT.

In its sample, this clone was seen a few times. The chain joins TRBV6-6 to TRBJ2-7; 7 nucleotides line up with TRBD1. V dropped 5 bases and J dropped 6; count of bases not matched to a gene: 4. The CDR3 length is 12 residues. CDR1 is MNHNY, CDR2 SVGAGI, per germline (reference sequence). CDR3 nucleotide sequence: TGTGCCAGCAGTACAACAGGGGTCGAGCAGTACTTC. Translation gives CASSTTGVEQYF.

This chain uses TRBV7-9 with TRBJ2-1, with 10 nucleotides matching TRBD2. The V gene end was trimmed by 4 bases and the J gene end by 1 base; junction bases not matched to a gene: 7. The CDR3 loop spans 17 amino acids. Germline values: CDR1 SEHNR, CDR2 FQNEAQ (reference sequence). In DNA form, the CDR3 reads TGTGCCAGCAGCTATTCGACTAGCGGGCGTTCCTACAATGAGCAGTTCTTC. Amino acids: CASSYSTSGRSYNEQFF.

V is TRBV7-9 and J is TRBJ2-5; D possibly corresponds to TRBD2 (6 bases). CDR1 SEHNR and CDR2 FQNEAQ come from the germline V gene (reference sequence). V was shortened by 7 bases and J by 5 bases, with 17 bases between the two germline ends. This CDR3 has 14 residues. The CDR3 nucleotides read TGTGCCAGCAACGCCCGGGGGATGGTGGAGACCCAGTACTTC. Its protein is CASNARGMVETQYF.

The J gene is TRBJ1-5, the V gene TRBV18, with D maybe TRBD1 (5 bases). Looked up from germline, CDR1 is KGHSH and CDR2 is LQKENI. Trimming pared 0 bases from V and 4 bases from J, leaving 16 bases between. This CDR3 is 17 amino acids long. The CDR3 reads CASSPPNRQGKNQPQHF. In DNA form, the CDR3 reads TGTGCCAGCTCACCACCGAATAGGCAGGGAAAGAATCAGCCCCAGCATTTT.

The chain is built from TRBV13 and TRBJ1-2; D unclear. This CDR3 comprises 15 residues. V was cut by 5 bases and J by 4 bases, with 17 bases left in between. The germline V gene has CDR1 PRHDT and CDR2 FYEKMQ (reference sequence). The CDR3 region has the DNA TGTGCCAGCAGCGCACCAGACAAGGAACGCTATGGCTACACCTTC. This encodes CASSAPDKERYGYTF.

The chain has TRBV7-2 and TRBJ1-1; 8 bases fit TRBD1. The length of the CDR3 is 14 residues. V shed 5 bases and J 0 bases; nucleotides not matched to a gene: 2. CDR1 and CDR2 from the germline V gene are SGHTA and FQGNSA. The CDR3 is CASSPGQVNTEAFF. CDR3 nucleotides: TGTGCCAGCAGCCCGGGACAGGTGAACACTGAAGCTTTCTTT.

This sequence joins TRBV18 and TRBJ1-1, with D unclear. There are 12 residues in the CDR3. The V gene's germline CDR1 is KGHSH and CDR2 LQKENI. Trimming shortened V by 0 bases and J by 10 bases, and 9 bases separated the two germline ends. The CDR3, as DNA: TGTGCCAGCTCACCACCGTCTCCGGGAGCTTTCTTT. Translating it yields CASSPPSPGAFF.

V and J are TRBV19 and TRBJ2-6; the match to TRBD1 covers 11 bases. After removal of 4 bases from V and 13 bases from J, the junction contained 15 bases not matched to a gene. The CDR3 loop spans 17 amino acids. Germline CDR1 reads LNHDA; CDR2 reads SQIVND (reference sequence). The CDR3 DNA sequence: TGTGCCAGTAGTAGGCGGTCCGGGACAGGGGGTCTAAATGTCCTGACTTTC. It codes for CASSRRSGTGGLNVLTF.

V is TRBV5-8 and J is TRBJ2-1; 7 nucleotides match TRBD2. This CDR3 is built from 17 residues. The trim removed 1 base at V and 4 bases at J, leaving 11 bases unmatched. Germline CDR1 SGHTS, CDR2 YDEGEE. The CDR3 region is CASSLPINGRRYNEQFF. CDR3 coding DNA: TGTGCCAGCAGCTTGCCTATTAACGGGAGGAGATACAATGAGCAGTTCTTC.

Only one count was recorded for this clone. The V gene is TRBV6-4, the J gene TRBJ2-3; unclear D gene. V was clipped by 0 bases and J by 2 bases, with 3 bases between them. Looked up from germline, CDR1 is MRHNA and CDR2 is SNTAGT. The CDR3 is 13 amino acids. CDR3 amino acids: CASSDSATDTQYF. Here the CDR3 DNA reads TGTGCCAGCAGTGACTCGGCCACAGATACGCAGTATTTT.

V and J are TRBV19 and TRBJ2-5, with D tentatively TRBD2 (6 bases). This CDR3 spans 15 amino acids. The V gene's germline CDR1 is LNHDA and CDR2 SQIVND (reference sequence). V lost 1 base and J lost 4, with 13 bases in between. This CDR3 is CASSIGDTSTETQYF. The CDR3 bases are TGTGCCAGTAGTATAGGAGACACTAGCACAGAGACCCAGTACTTC.

The chain joins TRBV5-1 to TRBJ2-3; D is perhaps TRBD1 (5 bases). Trimming took 0 bases from V and 0 from J, leaving 17 bases between them. Germline V CDR1 and CDR2: SGHRS, YFSETQ. This CDR3 comprises 18 residues. The CDR3 bases are TGCGCCAGCAGCTTGGGGCATTCAGGGTTCTCTAGCACAGATACGCAGTATTTT. It encodes CASSLGHSGFSSTDTQYF.

In this sample, this clone turned up once. This chain connects TRBV19 to TRBJ2-1; tentatively, D is TRBD1 (5 bases). The CDR3 spans 16 residues. Germline V gives CDR1 LNHDA, CDR2 SQIVND (reference sequence). V lost 2 bases and J 6 bases, leaving 17 bases between the germline ends. As DNA, the CDR3 is TGTGCCAGTAGTATACCCCCCCGGACACCTCCCAATGAGCAGTTCTTC. This gives the protein CASSIPPRTPPNEQFF.

V usage is TRBV2 and J usage is TRBJ2-1, with D tentatively TRBD2 (6 bases). CDR1 and CDR2 from the germline V gene are SNHLY and FYNNEI. Trimming shortened V by 10 bases and J by 0 bases, and 16 bases separated the two germline ends. This CDR3 spans 15 amino acids. In nucleotides, the CDR3 is TGTGCCACCTTAGCGGAGAAAAGCTCCTACAATGAGCAGTTCTTC. It specifies CATLAEKSSYNEQFF.

The chain carries TRBV7-3 and TRBJ1-5; D is unclear. Germline V CDR1 and CDR2: SGHTA, FQGTGA. The CDR3 runs 18 residues. Trimming took 1 base from V and 5 from J, leaving 21 bases between them. As DNA, the CDR3 is TGTGCCAGCAGCTTAATTGAAACTCTCGGTATACAGTATCAGCCCCAGCATTTT. The encoded protein is CASSLIETLGIQYQPQHF.

The chain employs TRBV4-2 and TRBJ2-5; the match to TRBD2 covers 12 bases. Germline V lookup: CDR1 LGHNA, CDR2 YNFKEQ. The CDR3 is made up of 18 amino acids. V was pared by 0 bases and J by 5 bases, with 10 bases of the junction left unmatched. For the CDR3, the DNA is TGTGCCAGCAGCCAAGAGCGGGGGGGACTAGCGGGTTGGGAGACCCAGTACTTC. This translates into CASSQERGGLAGWETQYF.

This clone was found many times. The V gene is TRBV4-2, the J gene TRBJ2-7; D may be TRBD2 (6 bases). V was shortened by 4 bases and J by 0 bases, with 19 bases between the two germline ends. The CDR3 is 17 amino acids. Per germline, CDR1 LGHNA and CDR2 YNFKEQ. The CDR3 sequence is CASSPELAKFISYEQYF. The CDR3 coding sequence is TGTGCCAGCAGCCCGGAACTAGCTAAATTTATCTCCTACGAGCAGTACTTC.

The table lists this clone with a few counts. This rearrangement joins TRBV25-1 to TRBJ2-2; weak D call: TRBD1 (5 bases). CDR3 length: 13 residues. V was clipped by 8 bases and J by 6 bases, with 13 bases between them. From germline, CDR1 is MGHDK and CDR2 SYGVNS. CDR3 protein: CASSNRPPGELFF. The CDR3 nucleotides are TGTGCCAGCTCCAACAGGCCCCCCGGGGAGCTGTTTTTT.

The genes are TRBV19 and TRBJ1-2; possible D gene TRBD1, 6 bases. Per the germline V gene, CDR1 is LNHDA and CDR2 is SQIVND (reference sequence). V lost 5 bases to trimming and J lost 8 bases, with 15 bases between them. The CDR3 sequence is 13 residues long. For the CDR3, the DNA is TGTGCCAGTAGTTCCCGACAGGTTCGGGGCTACACCTTC. Protein product: CASSSRQVRGYTF.

The rearrangement links TRBV9 to TRBJ2-7, with 12 bases identical to TRBD2. Germline lookup yields CDR1 SGDLS and CDR2 YYNGEE. This CDR3 is built from 15 residues. Germline trimming cut 7 bases from V and 4 bases from J; bases unmatched to any gene: 9. CDR3 protein: CASSPTSGGPYEQYF. Here the CDR3 DNA reads TGTGCCAGCTCCCCGACTAGCGGGGGACCATACGAGCAGTACTTC.

The count of this clone is one. The chain uses TRBV14 and TRBJ1-2, with TRBD1 matching 9 bases. Germline V gene sequence: CDR1 SGHDN, CDR2 FVKESK. This CDR3 comprises 17 residues. Trimming took 4 bases from V and 5 from J; bases not matched to a gene: 14. CDR3 DNA: TGTGCCAGCAGCCCACCGAGAGGACAGGGGAGTCAGTATGGCTACACCTTC. Residues: CASSPPRGQGSQYGYTF.

The chain combines TRBV7-2 with TRBJ1-6; D is undetermined. The V gene lost 8 bases and the J gene lost 10 bases, with 18 bases spanning the gap. Germline V CDR1 and CDR2: SGHTA, FQGNSA. The CDR3 contains 14 residues. This CDR3 reads CASGLAGFYSPLHF. In DNA, the CDR3 is TGTGCCAGCGGGCTAGCTGGGTTCTACTCACCCCTCCACTTT.

This sequence joins TRBV7-6 and TRBJ2-4; 10 nucleotides match TRBD2. Germline-derived CDR1 and CDR2 are SGHVS and FNYEAQ. V was clipped by 5 bases and J by 8 bases; unmatched bases: 9. This CDR3 is built from 15 residues. The CDR3 nucleotides are TGTGCCAGCAGCGCCCTAGCGGGAGACGCAGACATTCAGTACTTC. As protein: CASSALAGDADIQYF.

V usage is TRBV6-5 and J usage is TRBJ2-7; D may be TRBD1 (5 bases). In germline, CDR1 is MNHEY, CDR2 SVGAGI. The CDR3 runs to 15 residues. The ends were cut back, 0 bases at V and 6 bases at J, with 15 bases in the middle. The CDR3 loop reads CASSYSPGWGREQYF. As DNA, the CDR3 is TGTGCCAGCAGTTACTCCCCAGGGTGGGGTCGCGAGCAGTACTTC.

V is TRBV28 and J is TRBJ1-1, with unresolved D. Germline V lookup: CDR1 MDHEN, CDR2 SYDVKM. The V gene lost 6 bases and the J gene lost 5 bases, with 10 bases spanning the gap. CDR3 length: 12 residues. CDR3 nucleotides: TGTGCCAGCAGCCGTCGGGAGACTGAAGCTTTCTTT. Amino acids: CASSRRETEAFF.

The chain employs TRBV27 and TRBJ2-1, with TRBD2 matching over 12 bases. V dropped 6 bases and J dropped 2; count of bases not matched to a gene: 11. The CDR3 runs to 18 residues. Germline V lookup: CDR1 MNHEY, CDR2 SMNVEV (reference sequence). The CDR3 DNA sequence: TGTGCCAGCAGACTAGCGGGAGGTATCCTTTCCACCTACAATGAGCAGTTCTTC. Translation gives CASRLAGGILSTYNEQFF.

The genes are TRBV6-5 and TRBJ1-3; 7 bases agree with TRBD1. Germline-derived CDR1 and CDR2 are MNHEY and SVGAGI. This CDR3 contains 15 residues. Losses at the gene ends were 6 bases for V and 2 bases for J; bases not matched to a gene: 7. The CDR3 region has the DNA TGTGCCAGCAGAATCGACAGGGTGACTGGAAACACCATATATTTT. Amino acids: CASRIDRVTGNTIYF.